This T cell receptor (beta chain) was captured in a study of shared clonotypes between healthy human individuals (TCRdb year 2020). In the study overall: The cohort comprised a couple of women and a few men aged 18 to 49 years. Each donor's leukapheresis produced roughly between about 0.9 and 9.5 billion PBMCs. Libraries were prepared and TCR repertoires were sequenced by different laboratories using diverse techniques, in order to increase sequencing depth and limit assay-specific biases. To estimate repertoire size and how much clonotypes are shared between individuals, the study performed deep sequencing of blood TCR repertoires from five healthy adults.

Using the deep immunoSEQ assay, TCR CDR3 regions were amplified from genomic DNA by multiplex PCR. Extracted genomic DNA from each cell subset was distributed evenly across all wells of several immunoSEQ 96-well plates, and each plate was treated as a replicate. Each replicate PCR for unsorted PBMC received 300 to 350 ng genomic DNA, equal to about 30,000 T cell genomes. Unsorted PBMC genomic DNA was sequenced across ten immunoSEQ deep assay plates. Purified libraries were quantified with a Qubit 3.0 fluorometer, sized on a Bioanalyzer 2100, and re-quantified with the KAPA Library Quantification kit. Each immunoSEQ 96-well plate was sequenced on its own single-read 150-cycle Illumina NextSeq 550 flow cell. From the authors' description of their analysis: Because the immunoSEQ output included only junctional sequences and no quality scores, the filtering could not be the same as the filtering used for full-length reads. To assign V/J genes and CDR3, sequences were annotated using PyIR, a Python wrapper for IgBLAST v1.9, with IMGT germline references. Reads with weak V/J assignments (E-value above 1e-6), missing CDR3, stop codons, out-of-frame junctions, or ambiguous translated residues were removed. V3J clonotypes were defined as sequences sharing an identical inferred V gene, J gene, and CDR3 amino acid sequence. To compute the percentage overlap between repertoires, the number of shared unique clonotypes was divided by the size of the smaller repertoire. Three approaches were used to assess repertoire richness: RTK rarefaction, the Chao1 estimator, and Recon v2.1 estimates of unobserved clonotypes. In its TCRdb copy, this immuneACCESS table keeps in-frame sequences only and misses some clones. Where compared with another copy, unresolved V genes explain less than half of these, and the others have no known cause. V, J and clone size were drawn from that table, and D and trimming were deduced from the DNA. The sample yields about half a million clones; around 74% were counted once. Around 13% of the sample is taken by the ten largest.

Ten or more counts support this clone. Its target antigen remains unknown. Base-call qualities are not available, and no considerably larger clone is one nucleotide away. V lost 5 bases and J lost 6 bases; the stretch between them is 16 bases long. CDR1 and CDR2 are drawn from the germline V gene: SGHTA, FQGNSA. From cysteine to phenylalanine, the CDR3 is 14 amino acids long. The DNA shown is the 42-base CDR3, in frame from base 1. General findings and caveats noted by the study authors: Only blood was sampled, and tissue TCR repertoires likely differ from those in blood. Because the study included only a small number of donors, the genetic and exposure-history diversity represented was limited. Pairwise subsampling indicated that sequencing depth was expected to affect the degree of clonotype sharing among donors.

The donors were healthy, HIV-negative adults with no recently reported acute infections or vaccinations. Every donor was a Caucasian adult residing in Nashville, Tennessee, USA. For unsorted samples, 90 million or so PBMCs were counted, and genomic DNA was extracted using the QIAamp DNA Blood Mini kit. After blood collection by leukapheresis, PBMCs were isolated using Ficoll-Histopaque density gradient centrifugation and then cryopreserved in the vapor phase of liquid nitrogen. The sample taken for sequencing was PBMCs. The sequence joins TRBV7-2 to TRBJ1-1; the D segment could be TRBD1, given 5 matching bases. The clonotype originates from a woman aged 40 to 49 in good health. Some clones in this sample may be carry-over from other donors' samples. The CDR3 reads CASSLLGGFAEAFF. The DNA sequence is TGTGCCAGCAGCCTCCTGGGGGGGTTCGCTGAAGCTTTCTTT.